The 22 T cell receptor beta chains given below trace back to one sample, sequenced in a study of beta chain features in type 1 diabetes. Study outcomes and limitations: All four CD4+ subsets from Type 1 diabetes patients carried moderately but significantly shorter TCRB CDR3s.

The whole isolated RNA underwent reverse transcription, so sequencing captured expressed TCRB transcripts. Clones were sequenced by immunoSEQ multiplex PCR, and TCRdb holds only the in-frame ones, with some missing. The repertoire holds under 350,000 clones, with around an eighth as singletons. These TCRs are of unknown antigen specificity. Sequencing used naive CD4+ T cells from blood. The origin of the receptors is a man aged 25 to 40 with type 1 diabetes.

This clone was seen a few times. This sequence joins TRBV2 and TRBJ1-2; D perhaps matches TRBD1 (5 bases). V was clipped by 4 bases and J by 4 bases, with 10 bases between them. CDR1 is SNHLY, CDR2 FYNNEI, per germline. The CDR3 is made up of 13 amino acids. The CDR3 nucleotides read TGTGCCAGCAGTGGACAGTTAAGCTATGGCTACACCTTC. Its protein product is CASSGQLSYGYTF.

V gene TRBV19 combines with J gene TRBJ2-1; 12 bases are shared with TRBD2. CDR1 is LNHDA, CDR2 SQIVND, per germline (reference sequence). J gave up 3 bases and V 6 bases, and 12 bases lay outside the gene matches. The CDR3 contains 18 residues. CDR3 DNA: TGTGCCAGTAGGTCCGAGCTAGCGGGAGGGCATCACTACAATGAGCAGTTCTTC. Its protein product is CASRSELAGGHHYNEQFF.

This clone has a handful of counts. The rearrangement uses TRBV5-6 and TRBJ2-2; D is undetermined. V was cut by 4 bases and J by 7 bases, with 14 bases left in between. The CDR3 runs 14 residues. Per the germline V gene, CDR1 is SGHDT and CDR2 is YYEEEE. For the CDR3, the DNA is TGTGCCAGCAGCCCCCCTTTTGGCGGCGGGGAGCTGTTTTTT. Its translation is CASSPPFGGGELFF.

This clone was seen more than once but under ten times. CDR3 loop: CASSLRLAGGTGELFF. In DNA form, the CDR3 reads TGTGCCAGCAGCTTGCGGCTAGCGGGAGGCACCGGGGAGCTGTTTTTT. The chain uses TRBV4-2 and TRBJ2-2, with 11 nucleotides matching TRBD2. Germline trimming cut 5 bases from V and 4 bases from J; bases unmatched to any gene: 6. The germline CDR1 and CDR2 sequences are LGHNA and YNFKEQ. The CDR3 covers 16 residues.

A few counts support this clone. CDR3 in amino acids: CASSLGRLAKNIQYF. DNA of the CDR3: TGTGCCAGCAGTTTAGGGAGGCTAGCCAAAAACATTCAGTACTTC. This chain links TRBV28 with TRBJ2-4, with D perhaps matching TRBD2 (6 bases). Germline values: CDR1 MDHEN, CDR2 SYDVKM. V lost 2 bases to trimming and J lost 0 bases, with 8 bases between them. The CDR3 consists of 15 residues.

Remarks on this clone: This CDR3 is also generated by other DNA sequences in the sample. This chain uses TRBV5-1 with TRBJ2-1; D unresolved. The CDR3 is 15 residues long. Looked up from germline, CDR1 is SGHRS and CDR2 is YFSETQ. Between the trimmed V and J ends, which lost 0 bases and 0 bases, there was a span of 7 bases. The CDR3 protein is CASSLGASSYNEQFF. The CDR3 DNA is TGCGCCAGCAGCTTGGGGGCAAGCTCCTACAATGAGCAGTTCTTC.

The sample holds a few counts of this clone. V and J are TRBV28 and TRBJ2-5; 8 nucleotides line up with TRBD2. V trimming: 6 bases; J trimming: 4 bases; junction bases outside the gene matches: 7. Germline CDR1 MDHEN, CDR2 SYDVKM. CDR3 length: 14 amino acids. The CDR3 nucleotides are TGTGCCAGCAGCGCCAGCGGGAGCGGAGAGACCCAGTACTTC. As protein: CASSASGSGETQYF.

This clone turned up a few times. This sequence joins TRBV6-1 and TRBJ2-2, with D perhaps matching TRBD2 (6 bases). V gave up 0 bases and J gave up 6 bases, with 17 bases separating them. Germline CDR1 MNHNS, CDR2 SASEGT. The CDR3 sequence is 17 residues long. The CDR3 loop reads CASSEARGEYWSGELFF. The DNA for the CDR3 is TGTGCCAGCAGTGAAGCGCGGGGTGAATATTGGTCCGGGGAGCTGTTTTTT.

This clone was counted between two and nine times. The CDR3 region has the DNA TGCGCCAGCAGCGAAGGACTAGCGGCTCCCTACAATGAGCAGTTCTTC. Translation: CASSEGLAAPYNEQFF. This rearrangement joins TRBV5-1 to TRBJ2-1; the match to TRBD2 covers 10 bases. V gave up 4 bases and J gave up 2 bases; unmatched junction bases: 6. From germline, CDR1 is SGHRS and CDR2 YFSETQ. The CDR3 has 16 amino acids.

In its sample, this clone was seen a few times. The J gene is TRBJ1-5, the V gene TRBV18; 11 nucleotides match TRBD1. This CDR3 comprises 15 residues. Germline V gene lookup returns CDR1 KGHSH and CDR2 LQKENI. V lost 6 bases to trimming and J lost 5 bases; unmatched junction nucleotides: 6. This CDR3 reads CASSDWTGGHQPQHF. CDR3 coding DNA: TGTGCCAGCTCGGATTGGACAGGGGGCCATCAGCCCCAGCATTTT.

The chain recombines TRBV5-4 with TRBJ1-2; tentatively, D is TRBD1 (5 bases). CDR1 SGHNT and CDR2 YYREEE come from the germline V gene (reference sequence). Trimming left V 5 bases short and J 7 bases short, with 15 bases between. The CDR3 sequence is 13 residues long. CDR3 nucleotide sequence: TGTGCCAGCAGATCTGGACCAACAGGTGGCTACACCTTC. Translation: CASRSGPTGGYTF.

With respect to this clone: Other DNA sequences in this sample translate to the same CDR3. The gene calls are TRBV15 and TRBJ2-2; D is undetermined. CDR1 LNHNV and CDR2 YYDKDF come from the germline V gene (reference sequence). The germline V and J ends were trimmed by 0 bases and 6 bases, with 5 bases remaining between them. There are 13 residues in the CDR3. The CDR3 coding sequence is TGTGCCACCAGCAGAGATCCGGCCGGGGAGCTGTTTTTT. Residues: CATSRDPAGELFF.

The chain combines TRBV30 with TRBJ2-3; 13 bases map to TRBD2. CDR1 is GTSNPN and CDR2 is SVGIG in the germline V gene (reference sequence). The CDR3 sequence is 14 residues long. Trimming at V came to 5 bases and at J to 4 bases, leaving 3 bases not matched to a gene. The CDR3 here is CAWGLAGVSDTQYF. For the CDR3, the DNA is TGTGCCTGGGGACTAGCGGGAGTTTCAGATACGCAGTATTTT.

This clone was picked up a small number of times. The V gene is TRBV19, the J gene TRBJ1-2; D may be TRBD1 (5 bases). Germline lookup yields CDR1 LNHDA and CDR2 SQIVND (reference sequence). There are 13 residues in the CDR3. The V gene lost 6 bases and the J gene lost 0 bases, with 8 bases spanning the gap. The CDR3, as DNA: TGTGCCAGTAGCTCAGGGTCTAACTATGGCTACACCTTC. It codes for CASSSGSNYGYTF.

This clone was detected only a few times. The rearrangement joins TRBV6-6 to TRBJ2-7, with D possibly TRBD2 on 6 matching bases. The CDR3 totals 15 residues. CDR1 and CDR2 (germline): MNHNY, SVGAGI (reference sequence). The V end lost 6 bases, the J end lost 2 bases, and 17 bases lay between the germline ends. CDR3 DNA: TGTGCCAGCAGGCCTACGGGGGTGGGTACCTACGAGCAGTACTTC. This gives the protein CASRPTGVGTYEQYF.

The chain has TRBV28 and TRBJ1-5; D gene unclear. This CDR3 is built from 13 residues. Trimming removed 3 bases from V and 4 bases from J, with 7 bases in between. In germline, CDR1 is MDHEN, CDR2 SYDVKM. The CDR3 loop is CASSLQANQPQHF. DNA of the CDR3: TGTGCCAGCAGTTTGCAAGCGAATCAGCCCCAGCATTTT.

Written as DNA, the CDR3 is TGCGCCAGCAGCTTCCTGGCTAGCGGGAGGGGCGAGCAGTACTTC. It translates to CASSFLASGRGEQYF. The rearrangement joins TRBV5-1 to TRBJ2-7; 12 nucleotides align to TRBD2. Germline V gene data show CDR1 as SGHRS and CDR2 as YFSETQ. The CDR3 loop spans 15 amino acids. V lost 2 bases, J lost 6 bases, and 6 bases stayed unmatched.

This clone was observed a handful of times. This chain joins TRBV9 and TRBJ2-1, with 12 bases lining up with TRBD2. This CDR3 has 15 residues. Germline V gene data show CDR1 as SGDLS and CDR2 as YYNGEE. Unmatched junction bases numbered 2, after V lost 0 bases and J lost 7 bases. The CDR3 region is CASSVETSGSNEQFF. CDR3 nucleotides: TGTGCCAGCAGCGTAGAGACTAGCGGGAGTAATGAGCAGTTCTTC.

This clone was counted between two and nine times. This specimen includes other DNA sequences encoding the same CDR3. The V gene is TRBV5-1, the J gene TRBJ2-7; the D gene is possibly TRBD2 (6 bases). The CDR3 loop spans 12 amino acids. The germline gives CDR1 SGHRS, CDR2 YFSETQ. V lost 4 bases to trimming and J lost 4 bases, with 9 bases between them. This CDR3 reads CASSTEGYEQYF. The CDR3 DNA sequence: TGCGCCAGCAGCACGGAGGGGTACGAGCAGTACTTC.

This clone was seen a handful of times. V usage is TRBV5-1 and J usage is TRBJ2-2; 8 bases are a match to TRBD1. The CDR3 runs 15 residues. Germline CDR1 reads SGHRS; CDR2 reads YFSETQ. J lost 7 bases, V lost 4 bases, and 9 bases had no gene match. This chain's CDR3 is CASSPDRVLVGELFF. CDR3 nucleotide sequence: TGCGCCAGCAGCCCGGACAGGGTATTGGTCGGGGAGCTGTTTTTT.

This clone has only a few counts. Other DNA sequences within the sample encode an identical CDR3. CDR3 region: CSVGQGANTEAFF. CDR3 sequence (DNA): TGCAGCGTCGGACAGGGGGCGAACACTGAAGCTTTCTTT. J is TRBJ1-1 and V is TRBV29-1; the match to TRBD1 covers 11 bases. This CDR3 contains 13 residues. The germline CDR1 and CDR2 sequences are SQVTM and ANQGSEA. Unmatched junction bases numbered 1, after V lost 6 bases and J lost 1 base.

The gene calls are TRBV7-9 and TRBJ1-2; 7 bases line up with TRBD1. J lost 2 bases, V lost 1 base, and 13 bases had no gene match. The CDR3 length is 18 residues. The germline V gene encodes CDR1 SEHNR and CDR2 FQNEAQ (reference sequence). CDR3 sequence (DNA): TGTGCCAGCAGCTTAGGATCCGGGACAGAAGAGGCCAACTATGGCTACACCTTC. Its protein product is CASSLGSGTEEANYGYTF.